This T cell receptor (beta chain) stems from a study of blood T cell repertoires in COVID-19. At the level of the study: Acute-phase and convalescent COVID-19 samples originated in the United States, Italy and Spain. T cells, B-cell-depleted T cells, or PBMCs supplied cDNA or gDNA.

CDR1 is MNHEY, CDR2 SVGEGT, per germline. The CDR3 length is 14 residues. J lost 8 bases, V lost 2 bases, and 8 bases had no gene match. Authors' processing steps: Amplification of reference gene primers was used by the study to estimate nucleated cell counts. Data came from immunoSEQ multiplex PCR; TCRdb stores just in-frame clones and leaves some out. V and J calls plus clone size are reproduced from that table; the DNA served to infer D and trimming. The sample records around 150,000 clones, about 81% being singletons. V and J are TRBV6-2 or TRBV6-3 and TRBJ1-2; TRBD1 matches at 7 bases. This TCR was recovered from a human donor in a cohort sampled during active COVID-19. The sample was peripheral blood. CDR3 DNA sequence: TGTGCCAGCAGTTACCTCGGGCAGGGGGACGGCTACACCTTC. Protein product: CASSYLGQGDGYTF.